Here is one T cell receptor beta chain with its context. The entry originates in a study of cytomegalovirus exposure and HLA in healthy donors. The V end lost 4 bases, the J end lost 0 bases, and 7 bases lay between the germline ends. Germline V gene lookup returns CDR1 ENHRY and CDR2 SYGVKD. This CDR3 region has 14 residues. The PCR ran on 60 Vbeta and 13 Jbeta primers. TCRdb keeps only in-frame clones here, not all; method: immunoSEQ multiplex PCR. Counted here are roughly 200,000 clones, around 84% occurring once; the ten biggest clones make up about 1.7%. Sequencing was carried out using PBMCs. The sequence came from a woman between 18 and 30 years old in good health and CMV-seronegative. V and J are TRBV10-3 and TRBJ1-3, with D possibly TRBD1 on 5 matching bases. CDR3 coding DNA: TGTGCCATCAGTGGTGACAGCTCTGGAAACACCATATATTTT. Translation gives CAISGDSSGNTIYF.